These 30 T cell receptor beta chains were sequenced from one sample in a study of siplizumab effects on memory and regulatory T cells. Using immunoSEQ multiplex PCR, the repertoire was profiled, and TCRdb retains in-frame clones only, with some absent. The top ten clones hold 20% to 25% of a sample with roughly 10,000 clones, more than 45% of them seen once. As described, mixed lymphocyte reaction cells underwent coculture at 37°C for a duration of 6 days. These TCRs are of unknown antigen specificity. The sequenced material came from CFSE-low (dividing) CD4+ T cells sorted from an allogeneic mixed lymphocyte reaction. These receptors all stem from a human donor in good health; the cells came from an allogeneic mixed lymphocyte reaction.

This chain uses TRBV5-1 with TRBJ2-2; D is undetermined. The germline gives CDR1 SGHRS, CDR2 YFSETQ. This CDR3 region has 13 residues. Trimming removed 2 bases from V and 4 bases from J, with 6 bases in between. The CDR3 is CASSLVGTGELFF. CDR3 DNA sequence: TGCGCCAGCAGCTTAGTCGGCACCGGGGAGCTGTTTTTT.

The gene calls are TRBV29-1 and TRBJ2-2; perhaps D is TRBD1 or TRBD2 (5 bases each). Trimming took off 7 bases at V and 1 base at J, with 13 bases between the two ends. The CDR3 is 14 amino acids. Germline loops: CDR1 SQVTM, CDR2 ANQGSEA. The CDR3: CSAVGRMNTGELFF. The CDR3 DNA reads as TGCAGCGCCGTGGGACGGATGAACACCGGGGAGCTGTTTTTT.

V gene TRBV5-4 combines with J gene TRBJ2-4, with 7 bases identical to TRBD1. The CDR3 totals 15 residues. Germline loops: CDR1 SGHNT, CDR2 YYREEE (reference sequence). The junction had 4 bases not matched to a gene; V was cut back by 3 bases and J by 1 base. The chain's CDR3 is CASSSTTGAKNIQYF. For the CDR3, the DNA is TGTGCCAGCAGCTCAACGACAGGGGCCAAAAACATTCAGTACTTC.

V gene TRBV28 combines with J gene TRBJ2-7, with D tentatively TRBD1 (6 bases). Germline CDR1 is MDHEN and CDR2 is SYDVKM. V was clipped by 6 bases and J by 3 bases, with 9 bases between them. CDR3 length: 12 residues. The CDR3 DNA sequence: TGTGCCAGCAGCATACAGGGCTACGAGCAGTACTTC. Its translation: CASSIQGYEQYF.

This clone appeared a few times. This chain connects TRBV5-8 to TRBJ2-1, with D perhaps TRBD1 (5 bases). The CDR3 totals 17 residues. The germline gives CDR1 SGHTS, CDR2 YDEGEE. The V and J ends lost 0 bases and 3 bases respectively, with 16 bases between them. This CDR3 reads CASSLGVGANLYNEQFF. In DNA, the CDR3 is TGTGCCAGCAGCTTGGGGGTAGGGGCGAATCTCTACAATGAGCAGTTCTTC.

The rearrangement joins TRBV5-1 to TRBJ2-5; unclear D gene. This CDR3 has 12 amino acids. Germline CDR1 is SGHRS and CDR2 is YFSETQ. V was pared by 4 bases and J by 2 bases, with 6 bases between. CDR3 region: CASSLNQETQYF. CDR3 nucleotides: TGCGCCAGCAGCCTAAATCAAGAGACCCAGTACTTC.

Concerning this clone: Sequence at one end of the junction differs from germline and may be a read error. This sample includes further DNA sequences coding for the same CDR3. The chain combines TRBV27 with TRBJ2-1; 7 bases align to TRBD2. Germline V CDR1 and CDR2: MNHEY, SMNVEV (reference sequence). The CDR3 totals 16 residues. The CDR3 here is CASSLARGSSYNEQFF. The CDR3, as DNA: TGTGCCAGCAGTTTAGCCCGCGGGAGCTCCTACAACGAGCAGTTCTTC.

This clone has a single count. This sequence joins TRBV6-5 and TRBJ1-1; D uncertain. Deletions cut 2 bases from V and 4 bases from J, with 11 bases between. The length of the CDR3 is 14 residues. Germline values: CDR1 MNHEY, CDR2 SVGAGI. The DNA for the CDR3 is TGTGCCAGCAGTTACCTCCGGGGTGTCACTGAAGCTTTCTTT. It is translated as CASSYLRGVTEAFF.

The chain links TRBV6-1 to TRBJ1-5; tentative D call: TRBD1 (6 bases). Trimming pared 0 bases from V and 4 bases from J, leaving 13 bases between. Germline-derived CDR1 and CDR2 are MNHNS and SASEGT. The CDR3 runs 16 residues. The CDR3 loop reads CASSEAGRGWNQPQHF. In DNA form, the CDR3 reads TGTGCCAGCAGTGAAGCGGGGAGGGGGTGGAATCAGCCCCAGCATTTT.

This clone is judged medium-sized. The V and J genes are TRBV5-1 and TRBJ1-4; D gene unclear. The V gene lost 1 base and the J gene lost 0 bases, with 4 bases spanning the gap. The V gene's germline CDR1 is SGHRS and CDR2 YFSETQ. The CDR3 sequence is 14 residues long. CDR3 nucleotide sequence: TGCGCCAGCAGCTTGTCTGCAACTAATGAAAAACTGTTTTTT. This encodes CASSLSATNEKLFF.

The chain combines TRBV19 with TRBJ1-6; D is perhaps TRBD1 (6 bases). CDR1 and CDR2 (germline): LNHDA, SQIVND (reference sequence). V was clipped by 5 bases and J by 10 bases, with 21 bases between them. This CDR3 spans 16 amino acids. The chain's CDR3 is CASSLRTVRQGSPLHF. CDR3 DNA sequence: TGTGCCAGTAGTCTCCGGACAGTTCGTCAGGGCTCACCCCTCCACTTT.

The rearrangement uses TRBV5-1 and TRBJ2-2, with D possibly called TRBD1 or TRBD2 (5 bases each). Trimming removed 9 bases at V and 4 bases at J, with 10 bases between. The CDR3 is made up of 12 amino acids. CDR1 and CDR2 from the germline V gene are SGHRS and YFSETQ. The CDR3 nucleotides read TGCGCCACCCGGGACGTCACCGGGGAGCTGTTTTTT. It yields the protein CATRDVTGELFF.

This clone is labeled medium-sized (0.01 to 0.1%). The chain joins TRBV5-6 to TRBJ1-5; 9 bases are a match to TRBD1. CDR1 is SGHDT and CDR2 is YYEEEE in the germline V gene. This CDR3 comprises 17 residues. Trimming removed 4 bases from V and 2 bases from J; junction bases left unmatched: 10. The CDR3 here is CASSRTGVGIGNQPQHF. CDR3 nucleotides: TGTGCCAGCAGCAGGACAGGGGTAGGGATCGGCAATCAGCCCCAGCATTTT.

The CDR3: CASSILPPLENTIYF. The CDR3 DNA sequence: TGTGCCAGCTCAATCCTGCCACCTCTGGAAAACACCATATATTTT. This sequence joins TRBV18 and TRBJ1-3; D unresolved. Germline V gives CDR1 KGHSH, CDR2 LQKENI. V lost 5 bases, J lost 6 bases, and 17 bases lay in between. The CDR3 spans 15 residues.

This clone was seen more than once but under ten times. The chain couples TRBV28 to TRBJ2-7; TRBD1 matches 7 bases. J gave up 5 bases and V 7 bases, and 14 bases lay outside the gene matches. The CDR3 sequence is 15 residues long. Looked up from germline, CDR1 is MDHEN and CDR2 is SYDVKM. Here the CDR3 DNA reads TGTGCCAGCACAAACCTCGGGACAGCTAATGACGAGCAGTACTTC. It yields the protein CASTNLGTANDEQYF.

By its share, this clone is medium-sized (0.01 to 0.1%). V and J are TRBV11-2 and TRBJ2-4; D gene uncertain. V shed 3 bases and J shed 6 bases, with 12 bases lying between them. The CDR3 length is 14 residues. The germline gives CDR1 SGHAT, CDR2 FQNNGV. The CDR3 protein is CASSLDLSRNIQYF. CDR3 sequence (DNA): TGTGCCAGCAGCTTGGACCTATCCAGAAACATTCAGTACTTC.

In its sample, this clone ranks as medium-sized (0.01 to 0.1%). The J gene is TRBJ2-7, the V gene TRBV18; TRBD2 matches at 14 bases. Germline CDR1 is KGHSH and CDR2 is LQKENI. This CDR3 spans 16 amino acids. The V segment lost 6 bases and the J segment 2 bases; nucleotides outside the gene matches: 6. DNA for the CDR3: TGTGCCAGCTCCCCCGGACTAGCGGGAGGTGCCTACGAGCAGTACTTC. As protein: CASSPGLAGGAYEQYF.

This clone came up a few times. The rearrangement links TRBV5-1 to TRBJ2-3; 8 positions agree with TRBD2. The germline CDR1 and CDR2 sequences are SGHRS and YFSETQ. This CDR3 region has 16 residues. J was trimmed by 2 bases and V by 4 bases; bases with no gene match: 9. The CDR3 DNA is TGCGCCAGCAGCGCCACTAGCGGAAAGATCACAGATACGCAGTATTTT. Translated: CASSATSGKITDTQYF.

This clone is medium-sized in the sample. The CDR3: CATTVRRNTGELFF. The DNA for the CDR3 is TGTGCCACCACAGTCCGGAGGAACACCGGGGAGCTGTTTTTT. The chain combines TRBV27 with TRBJ2-2, with D unclear. CDR3 length: 14 amino acids. Trimming pared 10 bases from V and 1 base from J, leaving 13 bases between. Germline CDR1 MNHEY, CDR2 SMNVEV (reference sequence).

The sample holds a few counts of this clone. V usage is TRBV2 and J usage is TRBJ1-5; 9 nucleotides align to TRBD1. The CDR3 covers 13 residues. The junction had 6 bases not matched to a gene; V was cut back by 10 bases and J by 5 bases. Germline V gene sequence: CDR1 SNHLY, CDR2 FYNNEI. The CDR3 reads CATRDRVYQPQHF. The CDR3 DNA reads TGTGCCACCCGGGACAGGGTGTATCAGCCCCAGCATTTT. Full variable domain (rest looked up from reference TRBV2 and TRBJ1-5): EPEVTQTPSHQVTQMGQEVILRCVPISNHLYFYWYRQILGQKVEFLVSFYNNEISEKSEIFDDQFSVERPDGSNFTLKIRSTKLEDSAMYFCATRDRVYQPQHFGDGTRLSIL.

In its sample, this clone was seen a few times. The chain couples TRBV7-3 to TRBJ2-2; 8 nucleotides agree with TRBD1. CDR1 and CDR2 (germline): SGHTA, FQGTGA. The ends lost 5 bases at V and 4 bases at J; junction bases unmatched: 3. CDR3 length: 14 amino acids. DNA of the CDR3: TGTGCCAGCAGCCAGGGGGCGACCACCGGGGAGCTGTTTTTT. Translation: CASSQGATTGELFF.

J is TRBJ2-5 and V is TRBV7-9, with no clear D. The V and J ends lost 1 base and 1 base respectively, with 10 bases between them. CDR3 length: 15 amino acids. Germline-derived CDR1 and CDR2 are SEHNR and FQNEAQ (reference sequence). CDR3 coding DNA: TGTGCCAGCAGCTTAGATGGACCCCTCCAAGAGACCCAGTACTTC. Translating it yields CASSLDGPLQETQYF.

This clone was picked up a small number of times. The chain couples TRBV28 to TRBJ2-5; 7 bases agree with TRBD2. The V gene's germline CDR1 is MDHEN and CDR2 SYDVKM. This CDR3 is built from 14 residues. V lost 3 bases to trimming and J lost 4 bases; unmatched junction nucleotides: 5. CDR3 sequence: CASSFGGSRETQYF. The CDR3 coding sequence is TGTGCCAGCAGTTTCGGCGGGAGCAGAGAGACCCAGTACTTC.

This chain links TRBV5-4 with TRBJ2-3; the match to TRBD2 covers 7 bases. V lost 4 bases and J lost 2; bases outside the gene matches: 4. Germline lookup yields CDR1 SGHNT and CDR2 YYREEE (reference sequence). This CDR3 comprises 14 residues. This chain's CDR3 is CASSATSHTDTQYF. The DNA of the CDR3 is TGTGCCAGCAGCGCGACTAGCCACACAGATACGCAGTATTTT.

V usage is TRBV19 and J usage is TRBJ2-3; TRBD2 matches at 7 bases. J was trimmed by 4 bases and V by 7 bases; bases with no gene match: 8. The V gene's germline CDR1 is LNHDA and CDR2 SQIVND (reference sequence). This CDR3 has 14 amino acids. The CDR3 reads CASKSGRGADTQYF. The CDR3, as DNA: TGTGCCAGTAAATCAGGACGGGGGGCAGATACGCAGTATTTT.

This clone was seen a single time. V usage is TRBV18 and J usage is TRBJ1-3, with a tentative D call TRBD1 (5 bases). The CDR3 covers 17 residues. The germline V gene has CDR1 KGHSH and CDR2 LQKENI. V gave up 3 bases and J gave up 2 bases, with 17 bases separating them. This CDR3 is CASSPRSGDPTGNTIYF. As DNA, the CDR3 is TGTGCCAGCTCACCCCGCTCGGGGGATCCAACTGGAAACACCATATATTTT. Drawing the rest from reference TRBV18 and TRBJ1-3, the complete variable domain is NAGVMQNPRHLVRRRGQEARLRCSPMKGHSHVYWYRQLPEEGLKFMVYLQKENIIDESGMPKERFSAEFPKEGPSILRIQQVVRGDSAAYFCASSPRSGDPTGNTIYFGEGSWLTVV.

The chain couples TRBV5-4 to TRBJ1-6, with D uncertain. The CDR3 is made up of 13 amino acids. Germline CDR1 and CDR2: SGHNT and YYREEE (reference sequence). Trimming left V 1 base short and J 7 bases short, with 6 bases between. CDR3 DNA: TGTGCCAGCAGCTTGTGGCAGAATTCACCCCTCCACTTT. Amino acid sequence: CASSLWQNSPLHF. Full variable domain (remainder filled in from reference TRBV5-4 and TRBJ1-6): ETGVTQSPTHLIKTRGQQVTLRCSSQSGHNTVSWYQQALGQGPQFIFQYYREEENGRGNFPPRFSGLQFPNYSSELNVNALELDDSALYLCASSLWQNSPLHFGNGTRLTVT.

The chain has TRBV5-4 and TRBJ2-7; the match to TRBD2 covers 12 bases. The junction had 1 base not matched to a gene; V was cut back by 0 bases and J by 0 bases. There are 16 residues in the CDR3. Per the germline V gene, CDR1 is SGHNT and CDR2 is YYREEE (reference sequence). The CDR3 DNA reads TGTGCCAGCAGCTTGGGGGGACTAGCGGGCTCCTACGAGCAGTACTTC. It translates to CASSLGGLAGSYEQYF.

This clone was seen only a few times. The chain couples TRBV11-2 to TRBJ2-1; D remains unclear. This CDR3 has 14 amino acids. CDR1 is SGHAT, CDR2 FQNNGV, per germline. Trimming shortened V by 7 bases and J by 12 bases, and 22 bases separated the two germline ends. The CDR3 loop is CASNPRLSPLGQFF. The CDR3 DNA is TGTGCCAGCAATCCAAGGTTGTCTCCACTTGGGCAGTTCTTC. Complete variable domain (other parts from reference TRBV11-2 and TRBJ2-1): EAGVAQSPRYKIIEKRQSVAFWCNPISGHATLYWYQQILGQGPKLLIQFQNNGVVDDSQLPKDRFSAERLKGVDSTLKIQPAKLEDSAVYLCASNPRLSPLGQFFGPGTRLTVL.

This clone was detected a few times. The rearrangement links TRBV2 to TRBJ1-4; TRBD1 matches at 9 bases. CDR3 length equals 18 residues. Per germline, CDR1 SNHLY and CDR2 FYNNEI. Losses at the gene ends were 6 bases for V and 0 bases for J; bases not matched to a gene: 11. In nucleotides, the CDR3 is TGTGCCAGCAGGTTTAGAAGACAGGGGGATTCAACTAATGAAAAACTGTTTTTT. Translated, it gives CASRFRRQGDSTNEKLFF.